The subject of this entry is one TCR beta chain. This entry is derived from a study of low-dose radiotherapy and immunotherapy resistance in tumors. Study-level background: Cohort 2's total reached 13 Gy over 26 weeks, at 1 Gy per fraction every two weeks.

The germline CDR1 and CDR2 sequences are SGHRS and YFSETQ. This CDR3 spans 14 amino acids. V trimming: 4 bases; J trimming: 0 bases; junction bases outside the gene matches: 4. With TRAV- and TRBV-specific primers, first-strand cDNA was made, covering the alpha and beta chains. The TCRs were subjected to amplification over about 20 PCR cycles employing a constant-region primer in conjunction with a V-primer adapter. Researchers amplified the isolated mRNA using in vitro transcription. TCRdb used MiXCR to reprocess the reads, holding one entry per CDR3 protein. The data contain roughly 13,000 distinct CDR3 sequences, roughly 66% of them singletons. Patients eligible had advanced solid tumors without tumor-infiltrating lymphocytes.

The source of this sequence is a human donor with advanced metastatic prostate, ovarian, gallbladder or colorectal cancer (not recorded which). This table probably holds off-target reads from a library built for another chain. The chain combines TRBV5-1 with TRBJ2-7; TRBD2 agrees at 7 bases. CDR3 sequence (DNA): TGCGCCAGCAGCCCGGGAGGCGGCTCCTACGAGCAGTACTTC. Translated: CASSPGGGSYEQYF. Combining the CDR3 with reference TRBV5-1 and TRBJ2-7 gives the whole variable domain KAGVTQTPRYLIKTRGQQVTLSCSPISGHRSVSWYQQTPGQGLQFLFEYFSETQRNKGNFPGRFSGRQFSNSRSEMNVSTLELGDSALYLCASSPGGGSYEQYFGPGTRLTVT.